This T cell receptor beta chain was retrieved from a study of cytomegalovirus exposure and HLA in healthy donors. The overall study: Falling in the Caucasian-associated ancestry cluster were approximately 84% of about 400 genotyped donors. Study results and limitations: Most observed TCR sequences were rare, whereas some public TCRs were detected in many donors.

Those who donated were healthy bone marrow donors. Germline V gene data show CDR1 as LGHNA and CDR2 as YSLEER. This CDR3 has 15 amino acids. The trim removed 6 bases at V and 4 bases at J, leaving 5 bases unmatched. Regarding this clone: Its antigen is undetermined.

The PCR used 60 Vbeta and 13 Jbeta primers. TCRdb's table, derived via immunoSEQ multiplex PCR, lists solely in-frame clones and lacks some. The sample holds about 110,000 clones, 60% to 85% seen once. Material for sequencing was PBMCs. This clonotype was sampled from a man between 40 and 49 years old in good health and CMV-seronegative. The chain combines TRBV4-3 with TRBJ2-7, with 14 bases aligning to TRBD2. DNA for the CDR3: TGCGCCAGCAGTAGCGGACTAGCGGGGGGTTACGAGCAGTACTTC. It translates to CASSSGLAGGYEQYF.